The subject of this entry is one T cell receptor (beta chain). Seattle's enrolled individuals joined amid active infection and were then monitored longitudinally. The record originates from a study of blood T cell repertoires in COVID-19. Original processing notes: Scientists estimated how many nucleated cells there were by amplifying reference gene primers. TCRdb's table, derived via immunoSEQ multiplex PCR, lists solely in-frame clones and lacks some. From that table come the V and J calls and clone size; the DNA was used to work out D and trimming. Among some 360,000 clones, about 92% were seen once, and the ten largest hold just under 4%. CDR1 LNHNV and CDR2 YYDKDF come from the germline V gene (reference sequence). After removal of 5 bases from V and 5 bases from J, the junction contained 5 bases not matched to a gene. The CDR3 is made up of 14 amino acids.

Sequences were obtained from peripheral blood. V usage is TRBV15 and J usage is TRBJ1-4, with 7 bases identical to TRBD1. The clonotype was recovered from a woman aged 60 to 75 with COVID-19, enrolled during active disease. Written as DNA, the CDR3 is TGTGCCACCAGCGCGGGACAGCTCAATGAAAAACTGTTTTTT. It yields the protein CATSAGQLNEKLFF.